The sequence of this TCR beta chain was determined in a study of tumor-infiltrating lymphocytes in primary liver carcinoma. DNA and RNA were both co-extracted from roughly 18-30 mg of bulk tissue that had not been sorted. The CDR3 is made up of 12 amino acids. The germline V gene encodes CDR1 SQVTM and CDR2 ANQGSEA. Trimming shortened V by 4 bases and J by 4 bases, and 9 bases separated the two germline ends. Findings and limits, study-wide: Tumor region pairs outstripped tumor-adjacent and tumor-blood pairs in overlap.

Starting material of roughly 550 ng total RNA yielded TCR beta cDNA via a constant-region primer. Investigators got TCR beta libraries out of three nested multiplex PCR rounds, done with slightly modified ARM-PCR. The first two PCR rounds, roughly 11 cycles each, used TRBV1-TRBV30 forward primers and a C-beta reverse primer. TCRdb re-derived calls from the multiplex PCR reads in MiXCR, one entry per CDR3 protein. Seen here are 55,000 to 65,000 distinct CDR3 sequences, 71% observed once, and the top ten hold around 60%. This clonotype was seen more than once but under ten times. Its target is not known.

The TCR sequence derives from a man aged 35 to 55 with primary liver carcinoma and hepatitis B virus infection. The chain combines TRBV29-1 with TRBJ2-3; no clear D gene. Sample: liver tumor tissue from sampling region 2. Indicated subset: tumor region T2, inferior pole. CDR3 DNA sequence: TGCAGCGTTGTTTCTGGAGCAGATACGCAGTATTTT. This sequence encodes CSVVSGADTQYF.